The source of this TCR beta chain is a study of T cells after posttransplantation cyclophosphamide. From germline, CDR1 is KGHSH and CDR2 LQKENI. CDR3 size: 19 residues. A remark on this clone: Its antigen is unidentified.

This related bone marrow graft donor gave peripheral blood on the day of marrow donation. Libraries were prepared by immunoSEQ multiplex PCR; TCRdb keeps only in-frame clonotypes and omits some of them. The sample has tens of thousands of clones, none seen only once. General study findings and limits: Skin or GI-infiltrating T cells shared few TRB sequences with blood. Donor CD8+ memory clones often dominated recipient blood repertoires at later times. Recipient CMV seropositivity and CMV reactivation strongly tracked TRB clonality.

Sample: PBMCs. The clonotype originates from a man aged 45-60 years in good health, CMV-negative, and a related stem cell transplant donor. The chain employs TRBV18 and TRBJ2-5; 14 positions match TRBD2. The J call may be mistaken, given a closer DNA end match to TRBJ2-7. The CDR3 loop reads CASSAPGTSGRGIPYEQYF. The CDR3 DNA sequence: TGTGCCAGCTCGGCTCCCGGGACTAGCGGGAGAGGGATCCCCTACGAGCAGTACTTC.